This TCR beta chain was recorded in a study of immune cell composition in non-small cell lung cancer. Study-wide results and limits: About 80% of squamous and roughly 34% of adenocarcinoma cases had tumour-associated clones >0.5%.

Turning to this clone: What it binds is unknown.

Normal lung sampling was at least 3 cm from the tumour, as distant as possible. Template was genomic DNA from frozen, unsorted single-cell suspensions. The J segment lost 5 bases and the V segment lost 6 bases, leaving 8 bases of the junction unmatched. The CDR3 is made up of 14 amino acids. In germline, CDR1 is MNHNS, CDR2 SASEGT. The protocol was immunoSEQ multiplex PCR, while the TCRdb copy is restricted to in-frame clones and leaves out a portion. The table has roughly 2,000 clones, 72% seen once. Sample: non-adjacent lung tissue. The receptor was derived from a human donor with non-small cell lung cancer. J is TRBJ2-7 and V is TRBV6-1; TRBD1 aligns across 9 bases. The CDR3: CASRGTGIIDEQYF. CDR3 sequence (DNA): TGTGCCAGCAGGGGGACAGGGATCATCGACGAGCAGTACTTC.